Following are 5 T cell receptor beta chains from one sample sequenced in a study of blood T cell repertoires in COVID-19. Data came from immunoSEQ multiplex PCR; TCRdb stores just in-frame clones and leaves some out. This sample has some 98,000 clones, with approximately 82% found just once. Source material: peripheral blood. The receptor set was obtained from a man aged 65 to 79 with acute or convalescent COVID-19.

The chain is built from TRBV9 and TRBJ2-1, with 8 bases matching TRBD2. The CDR3 contains 14 residues. V was clipped by 0 bases and J by 6 bases; unmatched bases: 2. Germline lookup yields CDR1 SGDLS and CDR2 YYNGEE. The CDR3, as DNA: TGTGCCAGCAGCGTAGAAACTAGCGGCAATGAGCAGTTCTTC. Amino acids: CASSVETSGNEQFF.

This rearrangement joins TRBV5-5 to TRBJ2-3, with TRBD1 matching 9 bases. Germline CDR1 and CDR2: SGHKS and YYEKEE (reference sequence). The ends lost 2 bases at V and 9 bases at J; junction bases unmatched: 10. The CDR3 sequence is 15 residues long. CDR3: CASSFLQGAIETQYF. In DNA form, the CDR3 reads TGTGCCAGCAGCTTTTTACAGGGGGCAATAGAGACGCAGTATTTT.

This chain uses TRBV30 with TRBJ1-5; 7 bases map to TRBD1. CDR1 is GTSNPN and CDR2 is SVGIG in the germline V gene (reference sequence). This CDR3 region has 14 residues. The J segment lost 2 bases and the V segment lost 5 bases, leaving 6 bases of the junction unmatched. CDR3 residues: CAWELGTGNQPQHF. The DNA of the CDR3 is TGTGCCTGGGAGTTGGGGACAGGCAATCAGCCCCAGCATTTT.

The chain couples TRBV14 to TRBJ2-3; TRBD2 matches at 10 bases. Losses at the gene ends were 3 bases for V and 3 bases for J; bases not matched to a gene: 9. This CDR3 has 17 residues. Germline-derived CDR1 and CDR2 are SGHDN and FVKESK. CDR3 DNA: TGTGCCAGCAGCCAGTATCTTAGCGGGAGGACGACAGATACGCAGTATTTT. This codes for CASSQYLSGRTTDTQYF.

The chain links TRBV5-1 to TRBJ1-4; a possible D gene is TRBD1 (5 bases). CDR1 is SGHRS, CDR2 YFSETQ, per germline. Trimming left V 0 bases short and J 7 bases short, with 10 bases between. The CDR3 totals 14 residues. CDR3 sequence: CASSLGQGSEKLFF. DNA of the CDR3: TGCGCCAGCAGCTTGGGGCAGGGATCTGAAAAACTGTTTTTT.